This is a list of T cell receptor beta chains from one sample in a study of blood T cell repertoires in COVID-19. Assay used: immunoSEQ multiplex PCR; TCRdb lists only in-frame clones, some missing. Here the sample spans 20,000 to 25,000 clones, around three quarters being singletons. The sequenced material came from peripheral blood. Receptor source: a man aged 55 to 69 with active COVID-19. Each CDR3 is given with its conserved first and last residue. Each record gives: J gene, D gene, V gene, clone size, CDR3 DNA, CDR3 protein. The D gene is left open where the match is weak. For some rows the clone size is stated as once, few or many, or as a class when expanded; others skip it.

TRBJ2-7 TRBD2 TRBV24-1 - TGTGCCACCAGTGATTCCGGACTAGCGGAGTACGAGCAGTACTTC CATSDSGLAEYEQYF
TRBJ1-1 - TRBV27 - TGTGCCAGCAGTTTAGGACAGTACAACACTGAAGCTTTCTTT CASSLGQYNTEAFF
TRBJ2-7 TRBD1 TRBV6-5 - TGTGCCAGCATGGGGGGACAGGGTACCGAGCAGTACTTC CASMGGQGTEQYF
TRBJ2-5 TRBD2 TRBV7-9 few TGTGCCAGCAGCCATCCCGGGGGGGAGACCCAGTACTTC CASSHPGGETQYF
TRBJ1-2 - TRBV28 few TGTGCCAGCAGTTTAAACGGTCCTAACTATGGCTACACCTTC CASSLNGPNYGYTF
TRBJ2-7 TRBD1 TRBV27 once TGTGCCAGCAGTAAAAAGGGACAGGCTGACTACGAGCAGTACTTC CASSKKGQADYEQYF
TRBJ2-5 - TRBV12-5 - TGTGCTAGTGGTTTGGTAAGGGTCCCACCGGACCCGGGGGGCGGAGAGACCCAGTACTTC CASGLVRVPPDPGGGETQYF
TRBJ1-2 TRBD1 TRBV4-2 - TGTGCCAGCAGCCAAGATCGTGGAGGGGGCGCTTCTCTCGATGGCTACACCTTC CASSQDRGGGASLDGYTF
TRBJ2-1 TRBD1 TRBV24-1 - TGTGCCACCAGTGATTGGGGACAGGGGACTAATGAGCAGTTCTTC CATSDWGQGTNEQFF
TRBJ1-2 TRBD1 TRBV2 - TGTGCCAGCAGCATTACAGGGGGCGTTGATGGCTACACCTTC CASSITGGVDGYTF
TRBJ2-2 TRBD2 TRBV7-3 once TGTGCCAGCAGCTTAAGTCCTAGCGGGAGGGCCGGGGAGCTGTTTTTT CASSLSPSGRAGELFF
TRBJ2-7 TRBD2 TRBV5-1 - TGCGCCAGCAGCCCCGGTGGGACTAGCGGGAGCGACGAGCAGTACTTC CASSPGGTSGSDEQYF
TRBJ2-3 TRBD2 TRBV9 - TGTGCCAGCAGCGTAGGGGGTAGCGGGAGCAGAGCAGATACGCAGTATTTT CASSVGGSGSRADTQYF
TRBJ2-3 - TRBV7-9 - TGTGCCAGCAGCTTAGGGGGCACTAGCACAGATACGCAGTATTTT CASSLGGTSTDTQYF
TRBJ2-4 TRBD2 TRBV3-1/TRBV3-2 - TGTGCCAGCAGCCAAGATGGGGCTAGCGGGAGCAAAAACATTCAGTACTTC CASSQDGASGSKNIQYF
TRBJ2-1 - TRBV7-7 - TGTGCTAGCAGCTTAGCGTTGTCCAGTGAGCAGTTCTTC CASSLALSSEQFF
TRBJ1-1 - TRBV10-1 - TGCGCCAGCAGTGAATTTTCGGGAGGCACTGAAGCTTTCTTT CASSEFSGGTEAFF
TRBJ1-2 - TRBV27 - TGTGCCAGCAGGGGACACCCCTATGGCTACACCTTC CASRGHPYGYTF
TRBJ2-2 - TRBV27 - TGTGCCAGCAGGGAGACCGGGACACAAGCCACCGGGGAGCTGTTTTTT CASRETGTQATGELFF
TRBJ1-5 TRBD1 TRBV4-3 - TGCGCCAGCAGCCCCAACAGGGGGGATCAGCCCCAGCATTTT CASSPNRGDQPQHF
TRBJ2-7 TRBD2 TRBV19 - TGTGCCAGTAGTATTAGGCGGGAGGGCCACGGCGAGCAGTACTTC CASSIRREGHGEQYF
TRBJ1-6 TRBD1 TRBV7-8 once TGTGCCAGCAGCGCAACAGGGGCCTGGGGTTCACCCCTCCACTTT CASSATGAWGSPLHF
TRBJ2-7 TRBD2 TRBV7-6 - TGTGCCAGCAGCCCCCAACCAGCGGGAGCCTACGAGCAGTACTTC CASSPQPAGAYEQYF
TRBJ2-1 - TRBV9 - TGTGCCAGCAGCGTAGACGGGGAGTACAATGAGCAGTTCTTC CASSVDGEYNEQFF
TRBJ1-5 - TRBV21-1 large TGTGCCAGCAGCAAAGACAGGGAGATGCGTCAGCCCCAGCATTTT CASSKDREMRQPQHF
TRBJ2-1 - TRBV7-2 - TGTGCCAGCAGCTTAGACCCAGTAAACAATGAGCAGTTCTTC CASSLDPVNNEQFF
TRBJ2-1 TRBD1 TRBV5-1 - TGCGCCAGCAGCCCGACAGGGGTATTGCGAGAGCAGTTCTTC CASSPTGVLREQFF
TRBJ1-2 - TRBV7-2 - TGTGCCAGCAGCTTAGACATACGTCCCCTTTCTGGCTACACCTTC CASSLDIRPLSGYTF
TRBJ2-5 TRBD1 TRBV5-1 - TGCGCCAGCAGCTTACCCGGGACAGCATCCCCGCTACAAGAGACCCAGTACTTC CASSLPGTASPLQETQYF
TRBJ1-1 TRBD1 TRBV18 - TGTGCCAGCTCGCTCGAAGGGACAGTTGAAGCTTTCTTT CASSLEGTVEAFF
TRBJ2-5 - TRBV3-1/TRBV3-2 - TGTGCCAGCAGCCAAGATATTCAGGGGACCCAGTACTTC CASSQDIQGTQYF
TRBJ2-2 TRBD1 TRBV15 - TGTGCCACCAGCAGTCGGGGACAGGGCTTGGACACCGGGGAGCTGTTTTTT CATSSRGQGLDTGELFF
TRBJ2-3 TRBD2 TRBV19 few TGTGCCAGTAGTAGTGGACTAGCTCCAGATACGCAGTATTTT CASSSGLAPDTQYF
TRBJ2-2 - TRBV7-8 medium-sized TGTGCCAGCAGCTTTCATTCCACCGGGGAGCTGTTTTTT CASSFHSTGELFF
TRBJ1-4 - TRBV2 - TGTGCCAGCAGAGAGGGGGTTCTGGTCGACGGTGAAAAACTGTTTTTT CASREGVLVDGEKLFF
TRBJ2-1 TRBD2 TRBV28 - TGTGCCAGCAGTTTAGCGGGAGAGAGGAATGAGCAGTTCTTC CASSLAGERNEQFF
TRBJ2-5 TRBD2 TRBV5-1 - TGCGCCAGCAGCTTTGCGGGAGAAGAGACCCAGTACTTC CASSFAGEETQYF
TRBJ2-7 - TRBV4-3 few TGCGCCAGCAGCCAAGCCCTACAGGCGAGGACCTACGAGCAGTACTTC CASSQALQARTYEQYF
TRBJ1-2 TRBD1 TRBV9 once TGTGCCAGCAGCGTAGAGACAGGGAATCCAAACTATGGCTACACCTTC CASSVETGNPNYGYTF
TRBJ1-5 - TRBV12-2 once TGTGCAAGTCGCTACGCAATGCCCGGGACAGGGGACGGCAATCAGCCCCAGCATTTT CASRYAMPGTGDGNQPQHF
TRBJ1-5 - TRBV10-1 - TGCGCCAGCAGTCAACCAGTCTATCAGCCCCAGCATTTT CASSQPVYQPQHF